Sequencing of this T cell receptor beta chain was carried out in a study of beta chain features in type 1 diabetes (dated by TCRdb to the late 2010s). In terms of the full investigation: Mean age, gender distribution, total cell number and subset yield did not differ between patients and healthy donors. The study compared TCRB repertoires of sorted circulating CD4+ T cell subsets between recently diagnosed type 1 diabetes patients and matched healthy donors. Regulatory and stem cell-like memory subsets were obtained from only 8 patients and roughly eight healthy donors, while naive and central memory subsets were obtained from all 30 or so donors. A total of roughly 100 million sorted cells were examined across all samples, and the number of cells per subset was strongly correlated with RNA yield.

The CDR3 sequence holds 14 residues, the cysteine and phenylalanine included. Only the CDR3 region is kept as DNA, spanning 42 bases read in frame from base 1. V is reduced by 5 bases and J by 5 bases, leaving a spacing of 14 bases between them. The germline V gene gives CDR1 as MNHEY and CDR2 as SVGAGI. For this clone: Its antigen remains undetermined. Qualities for individual bases were not recorded, and no much larger clone is one base off.

A single peripheral blood draw of about 116 mL on average was collected from each donor into heparinised tubes. Using a panel that included CD45RO, CCR7, CD25, CD127, CD95 and CD27, naive, central memory, regulatory and stem cell-like memory CD4+ T cells were sorted on a BD FACSAria II. A purity above 95% was achieved for all sorted populations. PBMCs were isolated right away by Lymphoprep density gradient centrifugation and were stained directly, without culture. So that batch effects would be minimized, each experiment stained and sorted samples in pairs, pairing one healthy donor with one patient. All of the isolated RNA was reverse transcribed with the High Capacity cDNA Reverse Transcription Kit, so expressed TCRB transcripts were sequenced. Naive, central memory and regulatory T cell samples underwent deep immunoSEQ sequencing, averaging roughly 3.3 million total reads per sample. Sorted cells were lysed in RLT buffer, and RNA was extracted using DNase-treated RNeasy Micro or Mini kits according to cell number. To prevent cross-contamination, every cell subset was processed on its own, while patient and healthy donor samples were processed together. The immunoSEQ multiplex PCR was used to amplify TCRB sequences from cDNA, yielding 87-bp fragments that span the CDR3 region. The amplicons were sequenced using the Illumina HiSeq platform. In the paper's pipeline: Synthetic template baselines were used to correct PCR bias computationally, reads within Hamming distance 2 were collapsed, and singletons that could not be merged were discarded. Reads were aligned against IMGT so that V, D and J genes, CDR3 length and insertions or deletions at six rearrangement sites could be assigned. Within each subset, clonotype counts were normalized to sorted cell number, after which true diversity and Gini coefficients were computed with the tcR R package. The overlap coefficient, calculated on TCRB nucleotide sequences, was used to measure repertoire sharing. Out-of-frame TCRB sequences from naive cells were analyzed as a proxy for the pre-selection repertoire. Not all clones reach the TCRdb copy of this immuneACCESS table, which keeps in-frame sequences only. Checked studies attribute under half of the gap to unresolved V genes and leave the rest unexplained. V and J calls and clone size follow that table, whereas D and trimming were derived from the DNA. Present in this sample are 200,000 to 250,000 clones, about 15% of which were seen just once. Roughly 0.02% of the sample comes from the top ten.

Summary of the overall study and its limitations: Because cDNA was sequenced instead of genomic DNA, highly expressing activated cells could be over-represented, though the groups showed no difference in activation or CD3 levels. Because small numbers of individuals were included in the HLA sub-analyses, any influence of HLA type on TCRB rearrangement was left unresolved. In all four CD4+ subsets, TCRB CDR3 length was moderately but significantly shorter in type 1 diabetes patients. PCR may preferentially amplify shorter templates, but because patient and control samples were amplified and corrected together, any resulting skew would affect both groups equally. Naive, central memory and regulatory TCRB repertoires appeared more similar among patients than among healthy donors. Fewer insertions and more nucleotide deletions at VDJ recombination sites were observed in patients with type 1 diabetes, implying thymic rearrangement abnormalities.

The receptor chain draws on TRBV6-5 and TRBJ2-3; TRBD2 is possibly the D segment (5 matching bases). The source is a young man with type 1 diabetes. The sequenced sample was naive CD4+ T cells from blood. In the paper's terms, the cell subset or site label means: true naive CD4+ T cells. The DNA reads as follows: TGTGCCAGCAGTGACGGAGGACGTGGAGATACGCAGTATTTT. It encodes CASSDGGRGDTQYF.